This T cell receptor (beta chain) emerged from a study of tumor and adjacent non-tumor tissue in lung cancer. RNA was extracted from bulk tissue without any cell sorting. More than 3 cm separated this lung sample from the edge of the tumor. Three rounds of nested PCR, following a modified ARM-PCR protocol, produced the TCRbeta library. TCRdb passed the multiplex PCR reads through MiXCR, listing each CDR3 protein once. This repertoire shows about 98,000 distinct CDR3 sequences, more than 80% found once; its top ten account for about 29%. This clonotype was counted once. A read error may produce the germline difference seen at one junction end. The CDR3 has 15 residues. Germline CDR1 ENHRY, CDR2 SYGVKD.

The TCR sequence derives from a man between 60 and 75 years old with small cell lung cancer. V gene TRBV10-3 combines with J gene TRBJ1-2; D is unresolved. Sequenced sample: distant non-tumor lung tissue. CDR3 DNA sequence: TGTGCCATCAGTGAGGGAGAAGCCTCCAACGGTGGCTATACCTTC. It codes for CAISEGEASNGGYTF.